This T cell receptor (beta chain) was profiled in a study of technical replicates of blood from a few donors. The protocol was immunoSEQ multiplex PCR, while the TCRdb copy is restricted to in-frame clones and leaves out a portion. The data show 85,000 or so clones, 94% seen once. Trimming left V 3 bases short and J 3 bases short, with 15 bases between. The CDR3 is 15 residues long. The germline CDR1 and CDR2 sequences are MNHEY and SMNVEV (reference sequence). This clone was observed once. Sequencing was performed on T cells isolated from PBMCs. V and J are TRBV27 and TRBJ2-7; a possible D gene is TRBD2 (6 bases). This receptor was identified in a human donor in good health. This CDR3 reads CASSLVAESLYEQYF. CDR3 in DNA: TGTGCCAGCAGTTTGGTAGCGGAATCGCTCTACGAGCAGTACTTC.